The 24 T cell receptor beta chains below come from one sample, sequenced in a study of T cell responses to AZD1222 COVID-19 vaccine. Sequencing used immunoSEQ multiplex PCR; TCRdb keeps in-frame clones, though not all of them. The sample carries some 120,000 clones, over 85% recorded once. Sample: peripheral blood, taken on day 0 of AZD1222 vaccination. These receptors all stem from an adult in good health.

The V gene is TRBV19, the J gene TRBJ1-3; 7 bases match TRBD1. The CDR3 consists of 14 residues. Trimming took 5 bases from V and 2 from J; bases not matched to a gene: 3. Germline CDR1 LNHDA, CDR2 SQIVND (reference sequence). In nucleotides, the CDR3 is TGTGCCAGTAGTTCGACAGGGCCTGGAAACACCATATATTTT. It translates to CASSSTGPGNTIYF.

V and J are TRBV27 and TRBJ1-4; possible D gene TRBD1, 5 bases. Germline-derived CDR1 and CDR2 are MNHEY and SMNVEV (reference sequence). V was pared by 3 bases and J by 5 bases, with 10 bases between. CDR3 length equals 14 residues. The DNA for the CDR3 is TGTGCCAGCAGTTTCGACAGACGCAATGAAAAACTGTTTTTT. Its protein product is CASSFDRRNEKLFF.

This clone has only a few counts. The chain links TRBV10-3 to TRBJ1-1, with D perhaps TRBD1 (5 bases). Trimming cost V 4 bases and J 3 bases, with 12 bases left between them. CDR3 length: 14 residues. Germline CDR1 is ENHRY and CDR2 is SYGVKD. CDR3 residues: CAISGQGPDTEAFF. CDR3 nucleotide sequence: TGTGCCATCAGTGGTCAGGGACCCGACACTGAAGCTTTCTTT.

J is TRBJ1-2 and V is TRBV7-9; 8 bases align to TRBD1. V lost 3 bases, J lost 7 bases, and 10 bases stayed unmatched. This CDR3 is built from 15 residues. In germline, CDR1 is SEHNR, CDR2 FQNEAQ (reference sequence). The CDR3 loop is CASSFPDRGSRGYTF. The CDR3 coding sequence is TGTGCCAGCAGCTTTCCTGACAGGGGCTCCCGTGGCTACACCTTC.

The rearrangement joins TRBV2 to TRBJ2-5; D ambiguous. This CDR3 has 13 residues. The germline gives CDR1 SNHLY, CDR2 FYNNEI. V gave up 4 bases and J gave up 5 bases, with 11 bases separating them. The CDR3 sequence is CASSATTPETQYF. The CDR3 DNA sequence: TGTGCCAGCAGTGCCACAACGCCCGAGACCCAGTACTTC.

Notes on this clone: Sequence at one end of the junction differs from germline and may be a read error. The genes are TRBV2 and TRBJ2-2; no firm D call. The CDR3 is 16 amino acids. Looked up from germline, CDR1 is SNHLY and CDR2 is FYNNEI. The CDR3 region has the DNA TGTGCCAGCAGGGAAGGCCCAGGCCTAAACACCGGGGAGCTGTTTTTT. This encodes CASREGPGLNTGELFF.

This chain connects TRBV5-5 to TRBJ1-5; TRBD1 agrees at 11 bases. Germline V CDR1 and CDR2: SGHKS, YYEKEE (reference sequence). CDR3 size: 14 residues. V trimming: 4 bases; J trimming: 5 bases; junction bases outside the gene matches: 2. CDR3 bases: TGTGCCAGCAGCCGGGACAGGGGGGATCAGCCCCAGCATTTT. Its translation is CASSRDRGDQPQHF.

The chain couples TRBV19 to TRBJ1-2; 9 bases fit TRBD1. This CDR3 contains 14 residues. Germline V gene data show CDR1 as LNHDA and CDR2 as SQIVND (reference sequence). J lost 1 base, V lost 8 bases, and 5 bases had no gene match. CDR3 sequence: CASRDRGINYGYTF. CDR3 coding DNA: TGTGCCAGTCGCGACAGGGGGATTAACTATGGCTACACCTTC. The full variable domain, with the rest looked up from reference TRBV19 and TRBJ1-2, is DGGITQSPKYLFRKEGQNVTLSCEQNLNHDAMYWYRQDPGQGLRLIYYSQIVNDFQKGDIAEGYSVSREKKESFPLTVTSAQKNPTAFYLCASRDRGINYGYTFGSGTRLTVV.

J is TRBJ1-6 and V is TRBV27; D might be TRBD1 (5 bases). CDR1 MNHEY and CDR2 SMNVEV come from the germline V gene (reference sequence). The CDR3 has 14 residues. V was clipped by 5 bases and J by 8 bases, with 13 bases between them. The CDR3 DNA reads as TGTGCCAGCAGTACCTCCGACAGTTATTCACCCCTCCACTTT. Its protein product is CASSTSDSYSPLHF.

The chain joins TRBV24-1 to TRBJ1-1; possibly TRBD1 for D (6 bases). CDR1 is KGHDR and CDR2 is SFDVKD in the germline V gene. V was cut by 2 bases and J by 11 bases, with 23 bases left in between. This CDR3 has 16 residues. Written as DNA, the CDR3 is TGTGCCACCAGTGATTGGGAGGGGGGGCCGGCCCGACGCGCTTTCTTT. Amino acids: CATSDWEGGPARRAFF.

The CDR3 DNA reads TGTGCCAGCAGACTTGGACTAGCGGACAATGAGCAGTTCTTC. It specifies CASRLGLADNEQFF. This sequence joins TRBV11-2 and TRBJ2-1; 10 bases fit TRBD2. The CDR3 extends over 14 amino acids. V was pared by 6 bases and J by 5 bases, with 4 bases of the junction left unmatched. CDR1 is SGHAT, CDR2 FQNNGV, per germline. The full variable domain, its missing parts supplied by reference TRBV11-2 and TRBJ2-1, is EAGVAQSPRYKIIEKRQSVAFWCNPISGHATLYWYQQILGQGPKLLIQFQNNGVVDDSQLPKDRFSAERLKGVDSTLKIQPAKLEDSAVYLCASRLGLADNEQFFGPGTRLTVL.

The CDR3 spells CASSGPQNTEAFF. The CDR3 DNA follows: TGTGCCAGCAGCGGGCCTCAGAACACTGAAGCTTTCTTT. The chain joins TRBV9 to TRBJ1-1; D gene unclear. The CDR3 has 13 amino acids. Germline V gene sequence: CDR1 SGDLS, CDR2 YYNGEE. V was clipped by 3 bases and J by 1 base, with 7 bases between them.

The genes are TRBV5-1 and TRBJ2-3, with 10 bases that match TRBD1. Germline values: CDR1 SGHRS, CDR2 YFSETQ. The CDR3 is made up of 16 amino acids. J gave up 3 bases and V 0 bases, and 4 bases lay outside the gene matches. The CDR3 region has the DNA TGCGCCAGCAGCTTGGACGGACAGGGGGGAACAGATACGCAGTATTTT. Its translation is CASSLDGQGGTDTQYF.

The chain combines TRBV4-1 with TRBJ1-6; D possibly corresponds to TRBD1 (5 bases). Germline CDR1 MGHRA, CDR2 YSYEKL. This CDR3 contains 17 residues. Trimming took off 3 bases at V and 10 bases at J, with 22 bases between the two ends. The CDR3 loop reads CASSHPDGRVGGSPLHF. Here the CDR3 DNA reads TGCGCCAGCAGCCACCCTGACGGCCGGGTTGGGGGATCACCCCTCCACTTT.

The chain joins TRBV13 to TRBJ1-2; a weak D match, TRBD1 (6 bases). Between the trimmed V and J ends, which lost 3 bases and 8 bases, there was a span of 13 bases. This CDR3 comprises 13 residues. Germline lookup yields CDR1 PRHDT and CDR2 FYEKMQ (reference sequence). The CDR3 DNA sequence: TGTGCCAGCAGCTTTTCAGGGGCCGGCGGCTACACCTTC. It translates to CASSFSGAGGYTF.

The genes are TRBV29-1 and TRBJ1-2; 10 bases agree with TRBD1. Germline lookup yields CDR1 SQVTM and CDR2 ANQGSEA. This CDR3 has 15 residues. Trimming removed 1 base from V and 1 base from J; junction bases left unmatched: 3. DNA of the CDR3: TGCAGCGTTGAAGGCGGGGACAGGGGTAACTATGGCTACACCTTC. Its translation: CSVEGGDRGNYGYTF.

In the case of this clone: One junction end does not reproduce the germline sequence, and a read error may be involved. The V call is TRBV6-5, the J call TRBJ1-2; the D is unclear. The germline V gene has CDR1 MNHEY and CDR2 SVGAGI. The CDR3 contains 12 residues. The CDR3 is CASSYGQVPLSF. The CDR3 DNA sequence: TGTGCCAGCAGTTACGGGCAGGTGCCCCTTTCCTTC.

V usage is TRBV15 and J usage is TRBJ1-4; no reliable D call. Deletions cut 5 bases from V and 3 bases from J, with 19 bases between. Germline-derived CDR1 and CDR2 are LNHNV and YYDKDF (reference sequence). The CDR3 extends over 17 amino acids. CDR3 loop: CATSLPYHQVANEKLFF. DNA for the CDR3: TGTGCCACCAGCCTACCGTACCACCAGGTGGCTAATGAAAAACTGTTTTTT.

This chain uses TRBV4-1 with TRBJ2-7, with D possibly TRBD1 on 6 matching bases. The germline V gene encodes CDR1 MGHRA and CDR2 YSYEKL. V was cut by 1 base and J by 0 bases, with 19 bases left in between. The CDR3 contains 18 residues. CDR3 in amino acids: CASSQVGSGQKGSYEQYF. DNA for the CDR3: TGCGCCAGCAGCCAAGTGGGCTCGGGACAAAAGGGCTCCTACGAGCAGTACTTC.

The chain employs TRBV7-8 and TRBJ1-2; D remains unclear. Germline-derived CDR1 and CDR2 are SGHVS and FQNEAQ. This CDR3 is 14 amino acids long. V shed 3 bases and J shed 2 bases, with 10 bases lying between them. CDR3: CASSLVGLNYGYTF. The DNA of the CDR3 is TGTGCCAGCAGCTTGGTAGGGCTAAACTATGGCTACACCTTC.

The rearrangement joins TRBV24-1 to TRBJ2-2; 9 bases agree with TRBD1. Germline loops: CDR1 KGHDR, CDR2 SFDVKD. The CDR3 is 16 amino acids. The V and J ends lost 4 bases and 5 bases, in that order; junction bases with no gene match: 7. As DNA, the CDR3 is TGTGCCACCAGTGAAACAGGGGGCGCAGGGACCGGGGAGCTGTTTTTT. It translates to CATSETGGAGTGELFF.

This chain uses TRBV7-2 with TRBJ2-2; the D gene could be TRBD1 or TRBD2 (7 bases each). CDR3 length: 14 amino acids. Germline V lookup: CDR1 SGHTA, CDR2 FQGNSA. Trimming removed 5 bases from V and 5 bases from J, with 12 bases in between. The CDR3: CASSQGEGTGELFF. DNA of the CDR3: TGTGCCAGCAGCCAGGGGGAGGGGACCGGGGAGCTGTTTTTT.

The chain recombines TRBV11-2 with TRBJ2-5; 12 nucleotides align to TRBD2. The germline V gene encodes CDR1 SGHAT and CDR2 FQNNGV. V shed 1 base and J 4 bases; nucleotides not matched to a gene: 4. The CDR3 sequence is 16 residues long. The CDR3 sequence is CASSLGLAGVTETQYF. For the CDR3, the DNA is TGTGCCAGCAGCTTAGGACTAGCGGGGGTAACAGAGACCCAGTACTTC.

The chain couples TRBV4-2 to TRBJ2-2; D is unresolved. Germline V gene data show CDR1 as LGHNA and CDR2 as YNFKEQ. The V gene lost 4 bases and the J gene lost 1 base, with 7 bases spanning the gap. This CDR3 spans 14 amino acids. In DNA, the CDR3 is TGTGCCAGCAGCCGGGAAGTGAACACCGGGGAGCTGTTTTTT. It is translated as CASSREVNTGELFF.